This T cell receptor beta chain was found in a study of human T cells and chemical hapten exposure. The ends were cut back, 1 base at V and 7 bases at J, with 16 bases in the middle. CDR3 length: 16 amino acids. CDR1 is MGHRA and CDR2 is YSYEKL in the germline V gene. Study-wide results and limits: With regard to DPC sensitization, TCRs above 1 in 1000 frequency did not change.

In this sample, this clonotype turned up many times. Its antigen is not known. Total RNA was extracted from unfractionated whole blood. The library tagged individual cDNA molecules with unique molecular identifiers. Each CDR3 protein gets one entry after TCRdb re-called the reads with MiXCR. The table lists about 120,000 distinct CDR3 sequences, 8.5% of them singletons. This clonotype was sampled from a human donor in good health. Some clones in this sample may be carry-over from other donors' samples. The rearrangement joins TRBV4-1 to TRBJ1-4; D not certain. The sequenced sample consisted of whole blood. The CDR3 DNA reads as TGCGCCAGCAGCCAAGGGGGAGGACTTATTATTGAAAAACTGTTTTTT. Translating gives CASSQGGGLIIEKLFF.